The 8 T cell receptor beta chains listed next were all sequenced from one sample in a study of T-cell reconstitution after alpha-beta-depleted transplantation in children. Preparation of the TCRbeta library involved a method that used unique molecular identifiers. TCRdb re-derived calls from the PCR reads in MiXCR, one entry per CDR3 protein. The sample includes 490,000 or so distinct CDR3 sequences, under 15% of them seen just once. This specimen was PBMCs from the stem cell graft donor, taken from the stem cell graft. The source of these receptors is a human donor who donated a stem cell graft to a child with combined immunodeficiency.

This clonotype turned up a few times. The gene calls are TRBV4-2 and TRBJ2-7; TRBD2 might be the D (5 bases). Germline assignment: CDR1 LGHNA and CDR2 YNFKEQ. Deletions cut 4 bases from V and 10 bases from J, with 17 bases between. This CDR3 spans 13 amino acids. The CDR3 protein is CASSPGGAFPQYF. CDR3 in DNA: TGTGCCAGCAGCCCTGGAGGAGCTTTTCCCCAGTACTTC.

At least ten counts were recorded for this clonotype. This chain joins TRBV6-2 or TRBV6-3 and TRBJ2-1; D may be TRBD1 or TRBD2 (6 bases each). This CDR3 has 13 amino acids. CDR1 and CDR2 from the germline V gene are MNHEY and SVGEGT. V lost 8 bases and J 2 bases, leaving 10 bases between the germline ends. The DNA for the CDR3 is TGTGCCAGCGGAGGGGGAGCCTACAATGAGCAGTTCTTC. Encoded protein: CASGGGAYNEQFF.

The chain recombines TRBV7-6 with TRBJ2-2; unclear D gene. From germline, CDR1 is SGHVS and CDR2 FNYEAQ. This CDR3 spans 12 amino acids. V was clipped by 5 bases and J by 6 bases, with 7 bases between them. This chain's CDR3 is CASSRWSGELFF. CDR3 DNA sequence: TGTGCCAGCAGCCGATGGTCCGGGGAGCTGTTTTTT.

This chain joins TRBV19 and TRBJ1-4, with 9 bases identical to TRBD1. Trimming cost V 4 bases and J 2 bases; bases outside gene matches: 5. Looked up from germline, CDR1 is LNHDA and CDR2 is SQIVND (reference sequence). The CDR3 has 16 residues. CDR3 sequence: CASSKDRGPTNEKLFF. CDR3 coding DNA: TGTGCCAGTAGTAAGGACAGGGGACCGACTAATGAAAAACTGTTTTTT.

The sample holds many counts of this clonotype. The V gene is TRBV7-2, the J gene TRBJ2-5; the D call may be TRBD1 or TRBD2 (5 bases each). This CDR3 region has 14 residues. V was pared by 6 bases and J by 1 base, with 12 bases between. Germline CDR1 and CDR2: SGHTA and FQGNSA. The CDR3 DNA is TGTGCCAGCAGTCCTTCGGGGCCCCAAGAGACCCAGTACTTC. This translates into CASSPSGPQETQYF.

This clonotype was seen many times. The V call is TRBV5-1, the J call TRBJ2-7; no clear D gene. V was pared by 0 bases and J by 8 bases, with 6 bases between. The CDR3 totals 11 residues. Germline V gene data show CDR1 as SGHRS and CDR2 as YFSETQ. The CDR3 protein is CASSLGNQQYF. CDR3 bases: TGCGCCAGCAGCTTGGGTAATCAGCAGTACTTC.

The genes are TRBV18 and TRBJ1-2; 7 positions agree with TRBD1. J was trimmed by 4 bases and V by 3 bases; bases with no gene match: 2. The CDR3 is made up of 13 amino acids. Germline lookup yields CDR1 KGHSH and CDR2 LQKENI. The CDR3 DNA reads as TGTGCCAGCTCACCGGGACAGCCCTATGGCTACACCTTC. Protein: CASSPGQPYGYTF.

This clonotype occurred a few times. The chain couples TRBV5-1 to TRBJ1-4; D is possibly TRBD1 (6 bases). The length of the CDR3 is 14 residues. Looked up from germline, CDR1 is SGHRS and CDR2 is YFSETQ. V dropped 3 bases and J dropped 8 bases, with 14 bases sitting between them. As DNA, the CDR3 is TGCGCCAGCAGCTCAGGGGAGGCTAGCGAAAAACTGTTTTTT. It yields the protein CASSSGEASEKLFF.